This TCR beta chain was captured in a study of blood T cell repertoires in COVID-19. Turning to the study itself: The origin of the acute and convalescent COVID-19 samples was the United States, Italy and Spain. From T cells, B-cell-depleted T cells, or PBMCs came the material, which was cDNA or gDNA.

Trimming removed 4 bases from V and 6 bases from J; junction bases left unmatched: 11. The germline V gene encodes CDR1 SGHRS and CDR2 YFSETQ. This CDR3 is built from 15 residues. Per the original data handling: Amplification with reference gene primers provided the estimates of nucleated cell counts. Some clones are missing from TCRdb's copy, which holds only in-frame ones; the method was immunoSEQ multiplex PCR. V and J calls and clone size are those listed in that table; D and trimming were worked out from the DNA. The profile covers some 75,000 clones, with nearly 90% appearing a single time and about 2.9% taken by the ten largest.

The chain combines TRBV5-1 with TRBJ1-2; the match to TRBD1 covers 8 bases. The TCR originated in a man aged 70 or older with active or convalescent COVID-19. Sequenced: peripheral blood. CDR3: CASSQLDRGFDGYTF. The CDR3 DNA sequence: TGCGCCAGCAGCCAACTCGACAGGGGTTTCGATGGCTACACCTTC.